The rows below give T cell receptor beta chains drawn from one sample of a study of blood T cell repertoires in COVID-19. Only in-frame clones appear in the TCRdb table, and some are missing; sequencing was by immunoSEQ multiplex PCR. Among 90,000 to 120,000 clones, roughly 92% were seen once, and the ten largest hold more than 0.85%. Specimen: peripheral blood. These receptors all come from a man aged 60 to 75 with acute or convalescent COVID-19. CDR3s include the opening cysteine and the closing phenylalanine or tryptophan. The D gene is left open where the match is weak. Part of the rows lack a size; the others show once, few, many or a class for expanded clones.

CDR3 DNA	CDR3 protein	D gene	V gene	J gene	clone size
TGTGCCAGCAGCTGGGGACAGGGGGCAGAGAGTGGCTACACCTTC	CASSWGQGAESGYTF	TRBD1	TRBV7-8	TRBJ1-2	.
TGTGCCAGCCGCCGGCTAAGGGGGCGGGCTTACGAGCAGTACTTC	CASRRLRGRAYEQYF	TRBD1	TRBV27	TRBJ2-7	.
TGTGCCAGCAGCCAATCTCCAGGGTCCGCTAATGGCTACACCTTC	CASSQSPGSANGYTF	.	TRBV16	TRBJ1-2	.
TGTGCCAGTACGACGTGGCCAAGACGGGGTAGCAATCAGCCCCAGCATTTT	CASTTWPRRGSNQPQHF	.	TRBV19	TRBJ1-5	.
TGTGCCAGCAGTTACTCGCGACTAGCGGGAGGGCCGCGAGAGACCCAGTACTTC	CASSYSRLAGGPRETQYF	TRBD2	TRBV6-2/TRBV6-3	TRBJ2-5	.
TGTGCCAGCAGCCAAGGGACAAGGAACACTGAAGCTTTCTTT	CASSQGTRNTEAFF	.	TRBV3-1/TRBV3-2	TRBJ1-1	.
TGTGCCAGCAGTCCCCCAGGCCAGGACAGACTCAATGAGCAGTTCTTC	CASSPPGQDRLNEQFF	.	TRBV28	TRBJ2-1	.
TGTGCCAGCAGGCGGAACGTGCCTTCCTACGAGCAGTACTTC	CASRRNVPSYEQYF	.	TRBV2	TRBJ2-7	.
TGTGCCAGCAGCGTAGAGGTGGGTGCGACAGGGAAAAATGAGCAGTTCTTC	CASSVEVGATGKNEQFF	TRBD1	TRBV9	TRBJ2-1	.
TGCGCCAGCAGCCAAGAGGGAGTGAACACTGAAGCTTTCTTT	CASSQEGVNTEAFF	.	TRBV4-1	TRBJ1-1	.
TGTGCCAGCAGAACGGGACAGGGGAATTCACCCCTCCACTTT	CASRTGQGNSPLHF	TRBD1	TRBV2	TRBJ1-6	.
TGCGCCAGCAGCCAAGAGACCCCAGGATCGGAATCACCCCTCCACTTT	CASSQETPGSESPLHF	.	TRBV4-1	TRBJ1-6	.
TGTGCCAGCAGTGAGCGGGACAGGGGGTCACCCCTCCACTTT	CASSERDRGSPLHF	TRBD1	TRBV2	TRBJ1-6	.
TGCGCCAGCAGCTTGGCCTTTGGACAGGGGGCGCATGAGCAGTACTTC	CASSLAFGQGAHEQYF	TRBD1	TRBV5-1	TRBJ2-7	.
TGTGCCAGCAGCGTAACGGGGGGCGCGGGAGGCTACACCTTC	CASSVTGGAGGYTF	.	TRBV9	TRBJ1-2	.
TGTGCCAGTACCACAAGGGGAGGACAGGCGAACACCGGGGAGCTGTTTTTT	CASTTRGGQANTGELFF	.	TRBV19	TRBJ2-2	.
TGTGCCAGCACCCAACGGGGGGGGAACACTGAAGCTTTCTTT	CASTQRGGNTEAFF	.	TRBV6-5	TRBJ1-1	.
TGTGCCAGCAGTTTTCGGGCAGGGGTCGGGCAGCCCCAGCATTTT	CASSFRAGVGQPQHF	.	TRBV28	TRBJ1-5	once
TGTGCCAGCACGATGCCGGGACTAGCGTGGTTAGGGCAGTTCTTC	CASTMPGLAWLGQFF	TRBD2	TRBV28	TRBJ2-1	.
TGTGCCAGCAGGTCTGGGACAGGTCCATCCTACGAGCAGTACTTC	CASRSGTGPSYEQYF	TRBD1	TRBV28	TRBJ2-7	.
TGTGCCTGGGGTGGACAGGGAGACACTGAAGCTTTCTTT	CAWGGQGDTEAFF	TRBD1	TRBV30	TRBJ1-1	once